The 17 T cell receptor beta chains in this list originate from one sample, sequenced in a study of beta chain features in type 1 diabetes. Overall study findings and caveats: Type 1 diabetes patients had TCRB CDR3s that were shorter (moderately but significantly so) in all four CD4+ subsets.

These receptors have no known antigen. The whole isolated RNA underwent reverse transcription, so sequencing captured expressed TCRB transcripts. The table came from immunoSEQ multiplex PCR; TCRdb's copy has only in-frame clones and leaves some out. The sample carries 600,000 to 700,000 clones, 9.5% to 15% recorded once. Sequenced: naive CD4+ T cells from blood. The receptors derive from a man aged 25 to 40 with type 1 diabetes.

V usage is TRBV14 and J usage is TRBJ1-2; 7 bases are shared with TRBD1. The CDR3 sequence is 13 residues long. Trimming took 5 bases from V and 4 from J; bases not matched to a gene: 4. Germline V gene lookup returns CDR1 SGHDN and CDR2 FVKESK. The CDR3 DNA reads TGTGCCAGCAGCGTGGGACAGCCCTATGGCTACACCTTC. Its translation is CASSVGQPYGYTF.

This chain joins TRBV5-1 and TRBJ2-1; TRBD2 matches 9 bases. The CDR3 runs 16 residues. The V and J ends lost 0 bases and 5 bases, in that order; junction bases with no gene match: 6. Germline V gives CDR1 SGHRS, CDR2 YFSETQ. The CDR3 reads CASSLVSSGVNNEQFF. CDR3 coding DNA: TGCGCCAGCAGCTTGGTGTCTAGCGGGGTGAACAATGAGCAGTTCTTC.

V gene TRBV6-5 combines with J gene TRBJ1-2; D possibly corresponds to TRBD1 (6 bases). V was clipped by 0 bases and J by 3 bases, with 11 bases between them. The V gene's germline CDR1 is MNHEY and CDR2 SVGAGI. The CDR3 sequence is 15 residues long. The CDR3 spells CASSYSGGLDYGYTF. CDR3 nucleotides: TGTGCCAGCAGTTACTCGGGGGGGCTAGACTATGGCTACACCTTC.

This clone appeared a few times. The CDR3, as DNA: TGTGCCACCAGCAGTATGCTAATGGGACTAGCGGGGGAGCCTTTGAGGTCCGAGCAGTACTTC. Encoded protein: CATSSMLMGLAGEPLRSEQYF. The chain has TRBV15 and TRBJ2-7, with 14 bases matching TRBD2. The CDR3 runs to 21 residues. With 3 bases clipped from V and 6 bases from J, the junction kept 22 bases outside the gene matches. Germline V gene sequence: CDR1 LNHNV, CDR2 YYDKDF (reference sequence). The full variable domain, with the rest looked up from reference TRBV15 and TRBJ2-7, is DAMVIQNPRYQVTQFGKPVTLSCSQTLNHNVMYWYQQKSSQAPKLLFHYYDKDFNNEADTPDNFQSRRPNTSFCFLDIRSPGLGDTAMYLCATSSMLMGLAGEPLRSEQYFGPGTRLTVT.

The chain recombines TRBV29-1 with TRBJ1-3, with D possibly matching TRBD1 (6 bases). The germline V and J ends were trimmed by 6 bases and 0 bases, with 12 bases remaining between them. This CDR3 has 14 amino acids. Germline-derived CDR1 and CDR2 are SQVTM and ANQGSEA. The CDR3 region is CSVIQGSSGNTIYF. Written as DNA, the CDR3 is TGCAGCGTGATACAGGGAAGCTCTGGAAACACCATATATTTT.

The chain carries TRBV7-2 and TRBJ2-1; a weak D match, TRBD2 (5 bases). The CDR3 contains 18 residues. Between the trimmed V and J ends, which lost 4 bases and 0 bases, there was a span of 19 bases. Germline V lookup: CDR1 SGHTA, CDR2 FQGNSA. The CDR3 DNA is TGTGCCAGCAGCTCTACCACTTTAGCGCGTTCCTCCTACAATGAGCAGTTCTTC. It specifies CASSSTTLARSSYNEQFF.

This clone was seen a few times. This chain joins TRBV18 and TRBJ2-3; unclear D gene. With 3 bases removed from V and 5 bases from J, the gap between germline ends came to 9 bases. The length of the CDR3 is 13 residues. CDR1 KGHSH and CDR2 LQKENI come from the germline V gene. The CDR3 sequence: CASSPPTEDTQYF. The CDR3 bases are TGTGCCAGCTCACCCCCGACGGAAGATACGCAGTATTTT.

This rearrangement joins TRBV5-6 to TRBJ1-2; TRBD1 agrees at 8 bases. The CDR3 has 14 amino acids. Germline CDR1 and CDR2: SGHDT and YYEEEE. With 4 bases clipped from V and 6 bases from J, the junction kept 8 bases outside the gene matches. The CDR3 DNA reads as TGTGCCAGCAGCGCCATGGACAGGGCGGATGGCTACACCTTC. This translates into CASSAMDRADGYTF.

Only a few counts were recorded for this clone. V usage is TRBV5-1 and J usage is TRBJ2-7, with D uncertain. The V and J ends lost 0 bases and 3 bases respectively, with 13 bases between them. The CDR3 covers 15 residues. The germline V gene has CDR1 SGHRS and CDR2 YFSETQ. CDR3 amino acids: CASSLGGREGYEQYF. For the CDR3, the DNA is TGCGCCAGCAGCTTGGGTGGTAGGGAAGGCTACGAGCAGTACTTC.

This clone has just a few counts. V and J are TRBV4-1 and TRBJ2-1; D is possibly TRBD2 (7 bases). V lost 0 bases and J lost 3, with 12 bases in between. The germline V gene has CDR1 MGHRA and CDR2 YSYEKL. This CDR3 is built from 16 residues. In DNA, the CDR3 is TGCGCCAGCAGCCAAGATCGGCGGGGGCTCTACAATGAGCAGTTCTTC. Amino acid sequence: CASSQDRRGLYNEQFF.

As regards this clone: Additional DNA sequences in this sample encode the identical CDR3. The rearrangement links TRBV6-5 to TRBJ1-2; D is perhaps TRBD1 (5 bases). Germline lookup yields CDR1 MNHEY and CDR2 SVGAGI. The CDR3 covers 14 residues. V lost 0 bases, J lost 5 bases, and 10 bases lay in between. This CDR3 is CASSYSERGYGYTF. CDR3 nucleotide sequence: TGTGCCAGCAGTTACTCGGAAAGGGGATATGGCTACACCTTC.

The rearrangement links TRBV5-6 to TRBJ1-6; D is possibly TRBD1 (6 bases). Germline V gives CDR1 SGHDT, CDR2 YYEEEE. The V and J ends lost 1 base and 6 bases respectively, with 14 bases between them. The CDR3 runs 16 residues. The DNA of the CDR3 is TGTGCCAGCAGCTTGCTATTTGGGGGCCGTAATTCACCCCTCCACTTT. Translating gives CASSLLFGGRNSPLHF.

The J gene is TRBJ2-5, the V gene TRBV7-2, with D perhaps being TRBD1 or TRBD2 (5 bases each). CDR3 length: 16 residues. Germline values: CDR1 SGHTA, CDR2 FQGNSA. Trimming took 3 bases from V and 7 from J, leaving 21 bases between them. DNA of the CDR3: TGTGCCAGCAGCTTTGTCGGAACGGGGCTATCCGGGACCCAGTACTTC. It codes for CASSFVGTGLSGTQYF. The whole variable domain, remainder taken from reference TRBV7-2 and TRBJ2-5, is GAGVSQSPSNKVTEKGKDVELRCDPISGHTALYWYRQSLGQGLEFLIYFQGNSAPDKSGLPSDRFSAERTGGSVSTLTIQRTQQEDSAVYLCASSFVGTGLSGTQYFGPGTRLLVL.

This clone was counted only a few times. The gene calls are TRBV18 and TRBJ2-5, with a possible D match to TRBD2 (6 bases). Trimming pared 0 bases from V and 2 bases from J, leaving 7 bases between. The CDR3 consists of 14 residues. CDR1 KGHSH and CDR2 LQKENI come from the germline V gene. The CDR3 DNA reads TGTGCCAGCTCACCACCGGGACTTCAAGAGACCCAGTACTTC. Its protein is CASSPPGLQETQYF.

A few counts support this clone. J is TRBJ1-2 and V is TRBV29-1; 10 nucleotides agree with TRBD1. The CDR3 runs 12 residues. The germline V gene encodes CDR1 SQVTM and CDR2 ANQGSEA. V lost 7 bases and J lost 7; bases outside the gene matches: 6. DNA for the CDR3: TGCAGCGCGACAGGGGGCCTCGGTGGCTACACCTTC. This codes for CSATGGLGGYTF. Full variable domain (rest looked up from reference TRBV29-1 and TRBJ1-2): SAVISQKPSRDICQRGTSLTIQCQVDSQVTMMFWYRQQPGQSLTLIATANQGSEATYESGFVIDKFPISRPNLTFSTLTVSNMSPEDSSIYLCSATGGLGGYTFGSGTRLTVV.

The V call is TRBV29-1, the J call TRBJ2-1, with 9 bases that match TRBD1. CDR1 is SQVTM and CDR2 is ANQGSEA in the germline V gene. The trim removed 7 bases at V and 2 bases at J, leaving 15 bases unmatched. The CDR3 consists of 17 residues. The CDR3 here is CSADDRGSFSTYNEQFF. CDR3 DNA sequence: TGCAGCGCTGATGACAGGGGGTCCTTCAGTACCTACAATGAGCAGTTCTTC.

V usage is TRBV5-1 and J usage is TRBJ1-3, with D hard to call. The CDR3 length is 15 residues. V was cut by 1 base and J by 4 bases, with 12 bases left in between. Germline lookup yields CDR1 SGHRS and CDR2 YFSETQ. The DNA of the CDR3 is TGCGCCAGCAGCTTGAACGGCCCTTTGGGAAACACCATATATTTT. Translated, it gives CASSLNGPLGNTIYF.